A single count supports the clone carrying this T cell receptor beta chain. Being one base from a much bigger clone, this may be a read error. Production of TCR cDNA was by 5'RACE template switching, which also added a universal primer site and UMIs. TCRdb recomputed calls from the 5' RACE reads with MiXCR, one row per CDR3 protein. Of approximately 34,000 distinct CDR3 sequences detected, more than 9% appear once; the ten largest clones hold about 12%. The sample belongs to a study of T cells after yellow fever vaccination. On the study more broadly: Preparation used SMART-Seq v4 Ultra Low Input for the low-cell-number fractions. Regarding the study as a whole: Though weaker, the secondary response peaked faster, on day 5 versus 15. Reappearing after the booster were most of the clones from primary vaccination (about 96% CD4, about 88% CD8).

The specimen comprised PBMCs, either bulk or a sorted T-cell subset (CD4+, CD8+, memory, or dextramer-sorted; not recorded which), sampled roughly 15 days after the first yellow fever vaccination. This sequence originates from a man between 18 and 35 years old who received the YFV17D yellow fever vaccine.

In DNA form, the CDR3 reads TGTGCCAGCAGTTACTTGGGGGATCCCTATGGCTACACCTTC. Translating gives CASSYLGDPYGYTF. V and J are TRBV6-5 and TRBJ1-2, with a possible D match to TRBD1 (5 bases). The CDR3 extends over 14 amino acids. In germline, CDR1 is MNHEY, CDR2 SVGAGI. Deletions cut 1 base from V and 4 bases from J, with 10 bases between.